This T cell receptor beta chain stems from a study of blood T cell repertoires in COVID-19. Germline V gives CDR1 SGHRS, CDR2 YFSETQ. Trimming took 4 bases from V and 1 from J, leaving 11 bases between them. CDR3 length equals 15 residues. Profiled with immunoSEQ multiplex PCR; TCRdb holds only in-frame clones, not every one. The sample lists under 60,000 clones; roughly 80% were seen once. The origin of this receptor is a human donor in a cohort sampled during active COVID-19. The gene calls are TRBV5-1 and TRBJ2-2; D may be TRBD2 (6 bases). Sequencing was performed on peripheral blood. The CDR3 bases are TGCGCCAGCAGCCCCGGGACTTTGAACACCGGGGAGCTGTTTTTT. Translating gives CASSPGTLNTGELFF.